This T cell receptor (beta chain) comes out of a study of blood T cells in healthy people across ages. Study-wide context: About one barcoded beta molecule per two T cells came from capture by template switching.

The CDR3 runs to 14 residues. Trimming pared 5 bases from V and 0 bases from J, leaving 11 bases between. Germline assignment: CDR1 MDHEN and CDR2 SYDVKM. Alongside a J-beta primer mix, a sample-barcoded 5' primer served in a second PCR lasting about 7 to 11 cycles. TCRdb re-called the 5' RACE reads through MiXCR, storing one row per CDR3 protein. The sample holds hundreds of thousands of distinct CDR3 sequences; approximately 50% are singletons and the top ten take 25% to 35%. This clonotype was obtained from an older woman in good health. The rearrangement uses TRBV28 and TRBJ2-7, with D perhaps TRBD1 or TRBD2 (5 bases each). Source material: blood. The chain's CDR3 is CASSNPGTSYEQYF. Here the CDR3 DNA reads TGTGCCAGCAGTAATCCCGGGACCTCCTACGAGCAGTACTTC.